The next 30 T cell receptor beta chains were all read from a single sample in a study of blood T cells in healthy people across ages. Through a sample-barcoded 5' primer and a J-beta primer mix, a second PCR was run for 7 to 11 cycles. In TCRdb, the 5' RACE reads were re-called with MiXCR into one record per CDR3 protein. The sample lists 550,000 to 600,000 distinct CDR3 sequences; more than 45% were seen once. Sequenced: blood. These receptors all stem from a man at least 80 years old in good health.

This clonotype was found a few times. A read error may produce the germline difference seen at one junction end. The chain recombines TRBV2 with TRBJ2-5; the match to TRBD2 covers 14 bases. From germline, CDR1 is SNHLY and CDR2 FYNNEI. CDR3 length: 14 residues. CDR3 protein: CASSPGLAGEAQYF. CDR3 coding DNA: TGTGCCAGCAGTCCGGGACTAGCGGGAGAGGCCCAGTACTTC.

The chain is built from TRBV10-3 and TRBJ1-2; the match to TRBD1 covers 7 bases. CDR3 length equals 13 residues. The germline CDR1 and CDR2 sequences are ENHRY and SYGVKD. After removal of 6 bases from V and 4 bases from J, the junction contained 5 bases not matched to a gene. The CDR3 loop is CAIRRQGSYGYTF. The CDR3 region has the DNA TGTGCCATCAGGAGACAGGGCAGCTATGGCTACACCTTC.

This clonotype appeared a single time. The genes are TRBV12-5 and TRBJ2-7; D uncertain. Germline lookup yields CDR1 LGHNT and CDR2 FRNRAP. Trimming left V 6 bases short and J 4 bases short, with 13 bases between. This CDR3 contains 13 residues. The CDR3 region has the DNA TGTGCTAGTGGCCCGGACGGCTGGTACGAGCAGTACTTC. This sequence encodes CASGPDGWYEQYF.

The CDR3 here is CASSYPTPGTPSPNVSGANVLTF. In DNA form, the CDR3 reads TGTGCCAGCAGTTACCCAACCCCCGGGACACCAAGTCCCAACGTCTCTGGGGCCAACGTCCTGACTTTC. The V and J genes are TRBV6-2 or TRBV6-3 and TRBJ2-6; D is possibly TRBD1 (6 bases). The CDR3 extends over 23 amino acids. V lost 2 bases to trimming and J lost 0 bases, with 29 bases between them. From germline, CDR1 is MNHEY and CDR2 SVGEGT.

In its sample, this clonotype was seen a few times. The rearrangement links TRBV29-1 to TRBJ1-6; D is uncertain. The CDR3 length is 12 residues. The germline V gene has CDR1 SQVTM and CDR2 ANQGSEA. Between the trimmed V and J ends, which lost 7 bases and 5 bases, there was a span of 9 bases. The CDR3: CSARHNNSPLHF. In DNA, the CDR3 is TGCAGCGCCCGACACAATAATTCACCCCTCCACTTT. The whole variable domain, filled in from reference TRBV29-1 and TRBJ1-6, reads SAVISQKPSRDICQRGTSLTIQCQVDSQVTMMFWYRQQPGQSLTLIATANQGSEATYESGFVIDKFPISRPNLTFSTLTVSNMSPEDSSIYLCSARHNNSPLHFGNGTRLTVT.

V is TRBV18 and J is TRBJ2-5; 7 bases align to TRBD1. Germline V gene data show CDR1 as KGHSH and CDR2 as LQKENI. The CDR3 has 14 residues. With V trimmed by 9 bases and J by 3 bases, 10 bases remained unmatched. CDR3 sequence reads: CASIGGSGEETQYF. The CDR3 DNA follows: TGTGCCAGTATAGGGGGCTCGGGCGAAGAGACCCAGTACTTC.

Only a few counts were recorded for this clonotype. The chain is built from TRBV20-1 and TRBJ2-3, with 9 bases that match TRBD2. Trimming took 3 bases from V and 2 from J; bases not matched to a gene: 12. Germline V gene sequence: CDR1 DFQATT, CDR2 SNEGSKA (reference sequence). The CDR3 length is 17 residues. The CDR3 loop reads CSASGGGLAGLTDTQYF. The CDR3 DNA reads as TGCAGTGCTAGTGGGGGGGGGCTAGCGGGGCTCACAGATACGCAGTATTTT.

The V and J genes are TRBV20-1 and TRBJ2-5, with 9 positions matching TRBD2. V lost 5 bases to trimming and J lost 4 bases; unmatched junction nucleotides: 8. Germline loops: CDR1 DFQATT, CDR2 SNEGSKA (reference sequence). There are 14 residues in the CDR3. For the CDR3, the DNA is TGCAGTGCTGGTACAGCGGGAGGTTCAGAGACCCAGTACTTC. Protein sequence: CSAGTAGGSETQYF.

This rearrangement joins TRBV7-9 to TRBJ2-5; 10 positions agree with TRBD1. Germline CDR1 is SEHNR and CDR2 is FQNEAQ (reference sequence). The CDR3 contains 14 residues. The J segment lost 11 bases and the V segment lost 1 base, leaving 7 bases of the junction unmatched. The CDR3 bases are TGTGCCAGCAGCTTAGGGGACAGGGGCTGGGAGCAGTACTTC. Residues: CASSLGDRGWEQYF.

The chain combines TRBV27 with TRBJ2-1; 11 bases line up with TRBD1. Per germline, CDR1 MNHEY and CDR2 SMNVEV (reference sequence). Germline trimming cut 6 bases from V and 7 bases from J; bases unmatched to any gene: 20. The CDR3 consists of 19 residues. CDR3 loop: CASRGQGDPLEFPRNEQFF. CDR3 nucleotide sequence: TGTGCCAGCAGGGGACAGGGGGACCCCCTTGAATTTCCCCGTAATGAGCAGTTCTTC.

J is TRBJ2-1 and V is TRBV6-5, with D possibly matching TRBD2 (6 bases). CDR3 length: 15 amino acids. Germline loops: CDR1 MNHEY, CDR2 SVGAGI. Trimming removed 4 bases at V and 6 bases at J, with 16 bases between. CDR3 sequence: CASSSGLAVCNEQFF. CDR3 coding DNA: TGTGCCAGCAGTTCGGGACTGGCGGTGTGCAATGAGCAGTTCTTC.

As DNA, the CDR3 is TGTGCCAGCAGCCAAGATCGGGGGACAGGGAGCACCGGGGAGCTGTTTTTT. It codes for CASSQDRGTGSTGELFF. J is TRBJ2-2 and V is TRBV3-1, with TRBD1 identical over 9 bases. The V and J ends lost 0 bases and 4 bases, in that order; junction bases with no gene match: 6. The CDR3 is 17 amino acids. Per germline, CDR1 LGHDT and CDR2 YNNKEL (reference sequence).

In its sample, this clonotype was seen many times. The rearrangement links TRBV6-5 to TRBJ2-7; D not resolved. Germline V gene lookup returns CDR1 MNHEY and CDR2 SVGAGI. The CDR3 covers 14 residues. Trimming removed 6 bases from V and 0 bases from J, with 12 bases in between. CDR3 in DNA: TGTGCCAGCAGAGTAGGGTATGGCTCCTACGAGCAGTACTTC. Protein: CASRVGYGSYEQYF.

The CDR3 DNA reads as TGTGCCAGCAGTCTAACGACTAGTTACAATGAGCAGTTCTTC. Its protein product is CASSLTTSYNEQFF. This rearrangement joins TRBV27 to TRBJ2-1; maybe TRBD2 (6 bases). There are 14 residues in the CDR3. The germline V gene encodes CDR1 MNHEY and CDR2 SMNVEV (reference sequence). V lost 5 bases to trimming and J lost 4 bases, with 12 bases between them.

The chain employs TRBV7-2 and TRBJ2-7; 10 bases fit TRBD1. This CDR3 comprises 15 residues. Trimming at V came to 4 bases and at J to 7 bases, leaving 10 bases not matched to a gene. Germline lookup yields CDR1 SGHTA and CDR2 FQGNSA. CDR3 sequence: CASSSGQGTYNEQYF. For the CDR3, the DNA is TGTGCCAGCAGCTCGGGACAGGGGACGTACAATGAGCAGTACTTC.

V usage is TRBV4-1 and J usage is TRBJ2-6; D might be TRBD1 (5 bases). The V end was cut by 1 base, the J end by 0 bases, with 16 bases between. From germline, CDR1 is MGHRA and CDR2 YSYEKL. This CDR3 is built from 19 residues. CDR3 loop: CASSQVGDRYDSGANVLTF. The CDR3 region has the DNA TGCGCCAGCAGCCAAGTGGGCGACAGATACGACTCTGGGGCCAACGTCCTGACTTTC.

In the case of this clonotype: Likely a read error: the CDR3 ends without its conserved phenylalanine or tryptophan. Here the CDR3 reads CSARDTSRLDEQFL. CDR3 sequence (DNA): TGCAGTGCTAGAGACACGAGCAGGCTGGATGAGCAGTTCTTA. The V call is TRBV20-1, the J call TRBJ2-1, with unresolved D. Germline CDR1 reads DFQATT; CDR2 reads SNEGSKA (reference sequence). The CDR3 extends over 14 amino acids. Deletions cut 0 bases from V and 8 bases from J, with 14 bases between.

The V and J genes are TRBV9 and TRBJ2-3; TRBD1 aligns across 7 bases. The V gene's germline CDR1 is SGDLS and CDR2 YYNGEE. V shed 4 bases and J 2 bases; nucleotides not matched to a gene: 7. The CDR3 has 15 residues. The CDR3: CASSSGTAYTDTQYF. The CDR3 DNA follows: TGTGCCAGCAGCTCCGGGACAGCCTACACAGATACGCAGTATTTT. Looking up the rest from reference TRBV9 and TRBJ2-3 gives the full variable domain: DSGVTQTPKHLITATGQRVTLRCSPRSGDLSVYWYQQSLDQGLQFLIQYYNGEERAKGNILERFSAQQFPDLHSELNLSSLELGDSALYFCASSSGTAYTDTQYFGPGTRLTVL.

This clonotype was counted a few times. V gene TRBV20-1 combines with J gene TRBJ2-3; D remains unclear. The V end lost 8 bases, the J end lost 1 base, and 19 bases lay between the germline ends. This CDR3 contains 15 residues. Germline-derived CDR1 and CDR2 are DFQATT and SNEGSKA (reference sequence). The chain's CDR3 is CSPNRTPVGTDTQYF. The CDR3 DNA sequence: TGCAGTCCCAACCGGACCCCTGTGGGCACAGATACGCAGTATTTT.

The V call is TRBV7-2, the J call TRBJ2-2; 9 bases line up with TRBD2. V lost 1 base to trimming and J lost 4 bases; unmatched junction nucleotides: 4. Germline CDR1 SGHTA, CDR2 FQGNSA. This CDR3 is built from 16 residues. The CDR3 coding sequence is TGTGCCAGCAGCTTAGATGGCGGGAGGGCCACCGGGGAGCTGTTTTTT. This encodes CASSLDGGRATGELFF. Full variable domain (missing parts from reference TRBV7-2 and TRBJ2-2): GAGVSQSPSNKVTEKGKDVELRCDPISGHTALYWYRQSLGQGLEFLIYFQGNSAPDKSGLPSDRFSAERTGGSVSTLTIQRTQQEDSAVYLCASSLDGGRATGELFFGEGSRLTVL.

This chain links TRBV18 with TRBJ1-2, with D tentatively TRBD1 (6 bases). Germline V gene sequence: CDR1 KGHSH, CDR2 LQKENI. This CDR3 contains 16 residues. The ends were cut back, 0 bases at V and 5 bases at J, with 16 bases in the middle. The CDR3 here is CASSPPGQRGSYGYTF. The CDR3, as DNA: TGTGCCAGCTCACCACCCGGACAGAGGGGATCTTATGGCTACACCTTC.

The chain combines TRBV12-3 or TRBV12-4 with TRBJ2-1, with D uncertain. CDR3 size: 13 residues. Trimming removed 2 bases at V and 9 bases at J, with 11 bases between. The CDR3 loop reads CASSLNPQVEQFF. The CDR3 DNA follows: TGTGCCAGCAGTTTAAACCCGCAGGTTGAGCAGTTCTTC.

The chain employs TRBV3-1 and TRBJ2-5; 11 bases agree with TRBD2. The CDR3 consists of 15 residues. CDR1 LGHDT and CDR2 YNNKEL come from the germline V gene (reference sequence). J was trimmed by 6 bases and V by 6 bases; bases with no gene match: 9. The CDR3 loop reads CASSPLTSGSKTQYF. CDR3 DNA: TGTGCCAGCAGTCCTCTCACTAGCGGGAGTAAGACCCAGTACTTC.

The chain employs TRBV6-6 and TRBJ2-7; D perhaps matches TRBD2 (6 bases). Germline V gene sequence: CDR1 MNHNY, CDR2 SVGAGI (reference sequence). Trimming took 2 bases from V and 4 from J, leaving 12 bases between them. The CDR3 is 14 residues long. CDR3 region: CASSYPGGGYEQYF. As DNA, the CDR3 is TGTGCCAGCAGTTACCCCGGCGGAGGGTACGAGCAGTACTTC.

J is TRBJ1-2 and V is TRBV20-1, with D possibly being TRBD1 (6 bases). The CDR3 has 14 amino acids. Germline V gene sequence: CDR1 DFQATT, CDR2 SNEGSKA (reference sequence). The V gene lost 3 bases and the J gene lost 4 bases, with 15 bases spanning the gap. The CDR3 protein is CSARGANGGYGYTF. The DNA for the CDR3 is TGCAGTGCTAGGGGGGCGAATGGCGGCTATGGCTACACCTTC.

The J gene is TRBJ2-1, the V gene TRBV15; the D is unclear. The germline V and J ends were trimmed by 2 bases and 3 bases, with 14 bases remaining between them. CDR1 LNHNV and CDR2 YYDKDF come from the germline V gene (reference sequence). The CDR3 sequence is 16 residues long. CDR3 in amino acids: CATSRPDRPDYNEQFF. The CDR3 coding sequence is TGTGCCACCAGCAGACCAGACCGACCTGACTACAATGAGCAGTTCTTC.

The chain couples TRBV10-3 to TRBJ2-3; 7 bases are a match to TRBD2. Germline V gives CDR1 ENHRY, CDR2 SYGVKD. The CDR3 sequence is 12 residues long. Trimming cost V 0 bases and J 10 bases; bases outside gene matches: 1. This CDR3 is CAISESRGSQYF. The CDR3 DNA reads TGTGCCATCAGTGAGTCGCGGGGGTCGCAGTATTTT.

A few counts support this clonotype. The V gene is TRBV2, the J gene TRBJ2-5; no clear D. Germline loops: CDR1 SNHLY, CDR2 FYNNEI. V was trimmed by 4 bases and J by 2 bases, leaving 11 bases between them. The CDR3 runs to 14 residues. DNA of the CDR3: TGTGCCAGCAGTGTGCGGACCCTTCAAGAGACCCAGTACTTC. Translated, it gives CASSVRTLQETQYF.

This clonotype turned up a few times. The junction differs from germline at one of its ends, possibly a read error. The rearrangement uses TRBV20-1 and TRBJ2-3; a possible D gene is TRBD2 (5 bases). Germline V CDR1 and CDR2: DFQATT, SNEGSKA (reference sequence). This CDR3 has 13 amino acids. CDR3 sequence: CSAVRGSRDTQYF. The CDR3 region has the DNA TGCAGTGCTGTGCGTGGGAGCAGAGATACGCAGTATTTT.

The chain has TRBV6-2 or TRBV6-3 and TRBJ1-2, with D perhaps matching TRBD1 (6 bases). The CDR3 has 13 residues. The V and J ends lost 5 bases and 5 bases respectively, with 12 bases between them. Germline CDR1 is MNHEY and CDR2 is SVGEGT. The CDR3 spells CASSETGGYGYTF. DNA for the CDR3: TGTGCCAGCAGTGAGACAGGCGGATATGGCTACACCTTC.